This T cell receptor (beta chain) was recorded in a study of T cell responses to AZD1222 COVID-19 vaccine. As to this clone: Its antigen is unidentified.

TCRdb keeps only in-frame clones here, not all; method: immunoSEQ multiplex PCR. The sample lists some 130,000 clones; 85% to 90% were seen once. Broader study findings: Within unmutated variant regions lay the reported targets of nearly half of spike-specific TCRs. The study found Spike-specific TCR breadth and depth rose after two AZD1222 doses.

Sequencing was performed on peripheral blood, taken on day 0 of AZD1222 vaccination. The clonotype comes from an adult in good health.

In DNA form, the CDR3 reads TGTGCCACCAGCAGAGACGGCGTAGAGAGAATCTCCAATCAGCCCCAGCATTTT. It codes for CATSRDGVERISNQPQHF. The V gene is TRBV15, the J gene TRBJ1-5; no clear D gene. Germline lookup yields CDR1 LNHNV and CDR2 YYDKDF (reference sequence). V shed 0 bases and J shed 3 bases, with 18 bases lying between them. This CDR3 is 18 amino acids long.